This T cell receptor beta chain comes out of a study of cytomegalovirus exposure and HLA in healthy donors (TCRdb year 2017). Regarding the research as a whole: According to an earlier analysis of a few hundred of the donors, 150 million to 200 million T cells yielded 100 million or so unique TCR beta sequences and more than 250 Gb of sequence data. Roughly 300 gigabases of sequencing data and approximately 85 million unique TCR sequences were included in an early release covering about 620 HLA-typed donors. Of the approximately 400 genotyped donors, about 84% fell in the genetic ancestry cluster associated with self-reported Caucasian donors. The study aimed to test whether signatures of past pathogen exposure could be identified by cataloging public T cell receptors. The study profiled the T cell repertoires of 500 to 800 subjects by immunosequencing and related them to cytomegalovirus serostatus. A separate validation cohort of roughly 110 different subjects was used in addition to the approximately 610-subject first cohort. To predict cytomegalovirus infection status, the study brought together high-throughput TCR immunosequencing, statistical association of individual TCRs with disease status, and machine learning. A later analysis re-examined previously published TCR beta repertoires from about 700 donors and added high-resolution HLA genotyping to investigate patterns of TCR occurrence. The later analysis used no new phenotypic data to find candidate immune exposures, relying instead on TCR beta sequences and their occurrence across donors. An earlier analysis of around 540 of the donors applied high-throughput TCR beta sequencing to assess whether each TCR beta V gene segment acted as functional or pseudogenic. Donor age, sex, ethnicity and CMV serostatus were compiled alongside the repertoire data. Genome-wide SNP genotypes for about three fifths of the 666 donors were used in a later genetic analysis, which treated that subset as a discovery cohort. Every repertoire in the discovery cohort had been generated on one and the same sequencing platform. Class I and class II HLA loci were covered by the typing at four-digit resolution. The number of donors typed differed by locus, with 629-630 for A, B, C, DRB1 and DQB1, more than 500 for DQA1, approximately 570 for DPA1, and some 440 for DPB1. A handful of DR-DQ haplotypes were treated as single units for association and clustering because of strong linkage in the cohort. Among a few hundred genotyped donors of the cohort, an average of roughly 240,000 unique TCR beta nucleotide sequences were sequenced per donor, roughly 20% of them non-productive.

The method behind the library was the immunoSEQ multiplex PCR assay. A mixture of 60 forward primers for TCR Vbeta segments and 13 reverse primers for TCR Jbeta segments was used in the multiplex PCR. The CDR3 region of rearranged TCR beta genes was amplified from genomic DNA by a multiplex PCR assay. Amplified TCR beta libraries were sequenced as 87-base-pair reads on the Illumina HiSeq System. The authors' analysis ran thus. Across the roughly 700 repertoires, a later analysis counted tens of millions of unique TCR beta chains, around 11 million of which were shared by at least two donors. A nearest-neighbor algorithm error-corrected the raw reads and collapsed the reads into unique sequences, merging closely related sequences to remove PCR and sequencing errors. To assign V, D and J gene segments, CDR3 sequences were aligned to IMGT reference sequences. For a sequence to be retained, a match of at least six nucleotides was required to both a V gene segment and a J gene segment. A rearrangement counted as productive if the CDR3 had no stop codons and remained in frame with V and J, and every other rearrangement counted as non-productive. Following IMGT convention, CDR3 was defined as the stretch from the second conserved V-encoded cysteine up to the conserved J-encoded phenylalanine. The earlier analysis of 450 to 750 of the donors excluded any sequence lacking an unambiguous match to a single V gene segment. An earlier analysis of some 500 of the donors classified V segments as functional when productive rearrangements were above 56.7% and as segregating when the standard deviation between donors was above 5%. A statistical classification framework was developed to diagnose cytomegalovirus status using the catalog of TCR beta chain sequences. In a later analysis, V and J genes were assigned by comparing TCR nucleotide sequences against IMGT/GENE-DB human TR gene sequences. The TCRdist pipeline was used in a later analysis to assign CDR3 sequences and most-parsimonious VDJ recombination scenarios. In a later analysis, every TCR beta chain was defined by the combination of its CDR3 amino acid sequence and its V-gene family, and reads without a unique V-gene family were dropped. As a way to deal with suspected cross-contamination and a sequencing artifact, a later analysis dropped nearly 600 nucleotide sequences that were highly shared and had low generation probability. For each public chain, a later analysis derived a clonal expansion index from normalized ranks of inferred template counts within each repertoire. A later analysis computed generation probabilities with a VDJ recombination model fitted to out-of-frame rearrangements, and checked the results against IGoR. In a later analysis, hypergeometric tests were used to score TCR-TCR, TCR-HLA and TCR-CMV co-occurrence, with a repertoire-size bias correction applied to TCR pairs. To estimate false discovery rates, a later analysis permuted the HLA or CMV assignments 20 times. In a later analysis, co-occurring TCRs were grouped using DBSCAN, and TCRdist sequence similarity was added for clustering within HLA-allele-positive subsets. Co-occurrence clustering excluded repertoires with fewer than 30,000 or more than 120,000 public chains, plus five with anomalous nucleotide sharing. TCRdb took this table from immuneACCESS and kept in-frame rearrangements with V and J called. Such tables lack part of the clones; where checked against another copy, unresolved V genes explain under half of the gap, and the rest is unexplained. V, J and clone size were drawn from that table, and D and trimming were deduced from the DNA. For this sample there are about 72,000 clones; about 72% appear just once. Roughly 22% of the sample lies in the top ten.

A distance of 9 bases separates the germline ends of V and J, which lose 7 bases and 2 bases respectively. Per the germline V gene, SNHLY is the CDR1 and FYNNEI is the CDR2. The CDR3 runs 12 amino acids, cysteine and phenylalanine included. Left in the record is the CDR3 DNA by itself, 36 bases read in frame from the first base. The cohort comprised some 700 healthy bone marrow donors. At the time of sampling, all cohort members were nominally healthy, though unrecorded immune exposures were likely present. The donor was CMV seropositive and was included in the group of around 300 seropositive cohort members. Each donor provided a peripheral blood sample, and peripheral blood mononuclear cells were used for TCR beta sequencing. The Qiagen DNeasy Blood Extraction Kit was used to extract genomic DNA from the blood cell samples. Findings and caveats that apply to the study as a whole: The classifier was reported to diagnose cytomegalovirus status with high specificity and sensitivity in both the original and validation cohorts. In a later analysis, most CMV-associated TCR beta chains were found to appear HLA-restricted, with HLA associations seemingly driven largely by CMV exposure. The authors suggested that the approach could potentially be generalized to other disease states and immunological phenotypes. Because counts were too low, approximately 15 rarely observed V segments, including chromosome 9 orphons, were excluded from the earlier analysis of 587 of the donors. At a false discovery rate of 0.05, a later analysis linked under 20,000 TCR beta sequences to specific HLA alleles. In a later analysis, several top co-occurrence clusters were reported to appear linked to parvovirus B19, influenza, CMV and Epstein-Barr virus. An association between a missense DCLRE1C variant and V-gene and J-gene trimming of TCR beta chains was found in a later genetic analysis and replicated in an independent cohort. Across donors, most TCR sequences were observed very rarely, whereas some public TCRs were present in many individuals. A cluster of highly shared sequence variants was judged likely to represent a technical artifact of the sequencing pipeline. CMV serostatus was the only immune exposure information available for the cohort. A further reported finding was that TCR beta sequences accurately predicted the HLA-A and HLA-B alleles for most subjects in the first cohort. Roughly uniform sequencing depth across donors was assumed in presence/absence analyses, although this assumption may not hold. Only TCR beta chains were sequenced in this cohort, and the absence of alpha or paired-chain data limited detectable features. A later genetic analysis reported fewer N-insertions in productive TCRs among donors in an Asian-associated ancestry cluster than the approximately 700-donor mean. The 87-base-pair reads could not distinguish some IMGT-functional V segments, including TRBV6-2 and TRBV6-3, so those segments were excluded. Three of the identified cytomegalovirus-associated TCR beta chains were confirmed in vitro to be specific for cytomegalovirus antigens. In a later analysis, HLA-associated TCR beta chains showed more clonal expansion and lower generation probabilities than non-associated chains that were equally common. In an earlier analysis of some 540 of the donors, most TCR beta V segments appeared in productive rearrangements about 87% or about 30% of the time, broadly matching IMGT annotations. In the study, 150 to 200 TCR beta chains were listed as associated with cytomegalovirus. Linkage disequilibrium might explain the correlated functional status among segregating V segments, but an unknown experimental factor could not be excluded. Strong co-occurrence of HLA alleles, especially DR and DQ, made assigning TCR associations to individual alleles difficult. In a later analysis, the rate of TCR association differed among HLA loci, with DRB1 alleles having the most associated TCRs and HLA-C alleles having the fewest. HLA typing was unavailable for some donors at each locus, so association tests used only the typed subset.

Remarks on this clone: The target of this receptor is not known. No base-level quality is on record; no much larger clone is a single base apart.

This TCR was recovered from a man aged 40-49 years in good health and CMV-seropositive. Recombination joined TRBV2 with TRBJ2-7, and perhaps TRBD2 as D gene, on 6 matching bases. Sequencing was done on a sample of PBMCs. At the DNA level, the sequence is TGTGCCAGCATGTGGGGGGCCTACGAGCAGTACTTC. Translated, it gives CASMWGAYEQYF.